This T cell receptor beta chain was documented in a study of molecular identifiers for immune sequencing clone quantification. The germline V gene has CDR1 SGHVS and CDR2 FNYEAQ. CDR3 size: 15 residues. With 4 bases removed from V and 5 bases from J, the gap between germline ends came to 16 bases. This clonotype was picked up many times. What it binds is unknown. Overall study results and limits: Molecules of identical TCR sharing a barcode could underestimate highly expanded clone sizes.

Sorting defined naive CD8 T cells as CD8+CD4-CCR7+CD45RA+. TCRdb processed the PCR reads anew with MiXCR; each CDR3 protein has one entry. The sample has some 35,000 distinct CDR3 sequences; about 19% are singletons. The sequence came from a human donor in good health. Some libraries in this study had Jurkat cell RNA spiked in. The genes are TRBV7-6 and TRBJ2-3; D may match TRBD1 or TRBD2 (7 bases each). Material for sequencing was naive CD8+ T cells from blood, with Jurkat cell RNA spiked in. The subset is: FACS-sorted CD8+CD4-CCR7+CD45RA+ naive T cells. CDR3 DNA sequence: TGTGCCAGCAGCTGGTACGACAGGGAGGGAGATACGCAGTATTTT. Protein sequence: CASSWYDREGDTQYF.